Presented here are 6 T cell receptor beta chains from one specimen sequenced in a study of T cell changes during pregnancy in multiple sclerosis. The protocol was immunoSEQ multiplex PCR, while the TCRdb copy is restricted to in-frame clones and leaves out a portion. The table lists around 67,000 clones, 92% of them singletons. Here the sequenced sample was peripheral blood, taken in the first trimester of pregnancy. These receptors came from a female donor with multiple sclerosis, enrolled in a pregnancy study.

This clone was found a few times. The rearrangement uses TRBV10-1 and TRBJ2-7; 8 positions match TRBD2. This CDR3 is built from 14 residues. J lost 6 bases, V lost 8 bases, and 12 bases had no gene match. The germline CDR1 and CDR2 sequences are WNHNN and SYGVQD (reference sequence). The CDR3: CASSSGRRMCEQYF. In DNA, the CDR3 is TGCGCCAGCTCCAGCGGGAGACGGATGTGCGAGCAGTACTTC.

The chain has TRBV19 and TRBJ2-1, with 8 bases lining up with TRBD2. Germline assignment: CDR1 LNHDA and CDR2 SQIVND (reference sequence). V shed 6 bases and J 7 bases; nucleotides not matched to a gene: 26. CDR3 size: 20 residues. CDR3 protein: CASSILRGGRYDKVGNEQFF. CDR3 sequence (DNA): TGTGCCAGTAGCATTCTACGGGGGGGCCGGTATGATAAAGTGGGTAATGAGCAGTTCTTC.

The V gene is TRBV19, the J gene TRBJ1-1, with 10 bases that match TRBD1. The germline CDR1 and CDR2 sequences are LNHDA and SQIVND (reference sequence). V lost 4 bases to trimming and J lost 7 bases; unmatched junction nucleotides: 6. This CDR3 spans 14 amino acids. The CDR3 protein is CASSTRRDRGEAFF. Written as DNA, the CDR3 is TGTGCCAGTAGTACCCGCCGGGACAGGGGTGAAGCTTTCTTT.

The chain employs TRBV5-6 and TRBJ2-3; no firm D call. The germline V and J ends were trimmed by 3 bases and 5 bases, with 10 bases remaining between them. This CDR3 is 13 amino acids long. CDR1 and CDR2 from the germline V gene are SGHDT and YYEEEE. The CDR3 region is CASSSAGRDTQYF. In nucleotides, the CDR3 is TGTGCCAGCAGCTCGGCAGGTAGAGATACGCAGTATTTT.

The chain uses TRBV4-3 and TRBJ2-3; 15 positions agree with TRBD2. V dropped 3 bases and J dropped 4; count of bases not matched to a gene: 11. The length of the CDR3 is 19 residues. Germline-derived CDR1 and CDR2 are LGHNA and YSLEER. The CDR3 nucleotides read TGCGCCAGCAGCCACGGGACTAGCGGGAGGCCCTGGGAGCCAGATACGCAGTATTTT. This codes for CASSHGTSGRPWEPDTQYF.

The V gene is TRBV27, the J gene TRBJ2-5; 8 nucleotides line up with TRBD1. The ends lost 3 bases at V and 4 bases at J; junction bases unmatched: 1. Per germline, CDR1 MNHEY and CDR2 SMNVEV (reference sequence). CDR3 length: 13 residues. The CDR3 reads CASSLGQAETQYF. DNA for the CDR3: TGTGCCAGCAGTTTGGGACAGGCAGAGACCCAGTACTTC.